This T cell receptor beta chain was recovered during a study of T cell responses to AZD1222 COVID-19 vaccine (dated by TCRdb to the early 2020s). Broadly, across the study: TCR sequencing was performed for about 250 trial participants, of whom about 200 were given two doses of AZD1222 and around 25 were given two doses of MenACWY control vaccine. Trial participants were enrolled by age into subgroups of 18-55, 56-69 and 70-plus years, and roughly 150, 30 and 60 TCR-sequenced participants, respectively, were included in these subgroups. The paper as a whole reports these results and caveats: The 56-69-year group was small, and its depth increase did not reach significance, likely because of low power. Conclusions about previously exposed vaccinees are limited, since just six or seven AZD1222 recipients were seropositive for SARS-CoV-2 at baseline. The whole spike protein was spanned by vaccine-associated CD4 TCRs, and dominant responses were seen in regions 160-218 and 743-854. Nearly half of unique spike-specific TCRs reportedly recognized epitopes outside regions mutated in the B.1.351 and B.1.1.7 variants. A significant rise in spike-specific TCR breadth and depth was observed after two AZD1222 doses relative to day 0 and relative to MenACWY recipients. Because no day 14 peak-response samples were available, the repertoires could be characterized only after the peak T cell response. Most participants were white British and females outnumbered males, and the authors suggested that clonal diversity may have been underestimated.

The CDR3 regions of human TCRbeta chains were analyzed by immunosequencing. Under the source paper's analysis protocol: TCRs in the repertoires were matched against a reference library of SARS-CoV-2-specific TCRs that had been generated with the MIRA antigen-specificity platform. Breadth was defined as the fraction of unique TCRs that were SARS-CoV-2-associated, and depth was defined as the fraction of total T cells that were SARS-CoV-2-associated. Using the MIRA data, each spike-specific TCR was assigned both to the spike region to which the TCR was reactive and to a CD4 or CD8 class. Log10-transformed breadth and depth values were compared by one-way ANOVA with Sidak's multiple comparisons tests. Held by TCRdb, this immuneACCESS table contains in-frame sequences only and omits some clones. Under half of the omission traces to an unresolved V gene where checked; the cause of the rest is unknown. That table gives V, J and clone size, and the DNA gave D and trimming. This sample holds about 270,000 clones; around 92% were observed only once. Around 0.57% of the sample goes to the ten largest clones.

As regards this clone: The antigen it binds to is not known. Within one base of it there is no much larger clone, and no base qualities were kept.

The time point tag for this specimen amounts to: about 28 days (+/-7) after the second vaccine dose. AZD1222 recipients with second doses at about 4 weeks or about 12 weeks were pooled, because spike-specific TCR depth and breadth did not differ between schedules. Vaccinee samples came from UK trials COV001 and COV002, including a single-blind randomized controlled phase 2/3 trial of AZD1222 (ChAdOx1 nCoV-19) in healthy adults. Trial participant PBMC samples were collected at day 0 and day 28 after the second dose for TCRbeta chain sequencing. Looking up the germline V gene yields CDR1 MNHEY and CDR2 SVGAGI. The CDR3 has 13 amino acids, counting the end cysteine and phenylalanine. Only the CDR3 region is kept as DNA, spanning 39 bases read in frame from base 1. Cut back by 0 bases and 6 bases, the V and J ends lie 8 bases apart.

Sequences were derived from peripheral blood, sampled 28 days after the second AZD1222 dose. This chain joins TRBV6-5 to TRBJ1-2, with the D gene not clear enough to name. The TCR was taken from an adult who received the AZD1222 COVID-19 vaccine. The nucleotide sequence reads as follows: TGTGCCAGCAGTTACTCGAACGTAGATGGCTACACCTTC. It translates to CASSYSNVDGYTF.